This T cell receptor (beta chain) was documented in a study of T cells in Graves' hyperthyroidism and ophthalmopathy. The TCR beta CDR3 regions underwent amplification using RNA transcripts as the source. TCR CDR3 regions were first amplified by RT-PCR with HTBI primers. TCRdb re-derived calls from the multiplex PCR reads in MiXCR, one entry per CDR3 protein. The sample has nearly 600,000 distinct CDR3 sequences; about 15% are singletons. With a duration under 2 months, the hyperthyroidism was newly diagnosed in patients aged 18 to 65. Germline CDR1 reads MNHEY; CDR2 reads SMNVEV (reference sequence). The CDR3 is 13 amino acids. Between the trimmed V and J ends, which lost 5 bases and 8 bases, there was a span of 12 bases. This clonotype was seen many times.

This sequence was found in a woman in her 30s with Graves' hyperthyroidism that later progressed to Graves' ophthalmopathy. The chain carries TRBV27 and TRBJ1-4; D call uncertain. The sequenced material came from blood. CDR3 residues: CASSLTPREKLFF. CDR3 DNA sequence: TGTGCCAGCAGTCTTACCCCTCGGGAAAAACTGTTTTTT.